Listed below are T cell receptor beta chains from one sample, sequenced in a study of post-analysis software for immune sequencing data. TCRdb re-analysed the PCR reads in MiXCR, keeping a single row per CDR3 protein. The repertoire holds about 760,000 distinct CDR3 sequences, 25% to 30% seen once, with around 0.56% in the top ten. Sequencing input: blood. All receptors come from a girl aged 5-17 years with multiple sclerosis. CDR3s include the opening cysteine and the closing phenylalanine or tryptophan. Each record gives: clone size, D gene, J gene, V gene, CDR3 protein, CDR3 DNA. D genes are given only for firm matches. Size tells how often a clone was seen (once, few, many) or the class of an expanded clone, and some rows leave it out.

. | TRBD2 | TRBJ2-1 | TRBV7-9 | CASSARRGDVNEQFF | TGTGCCAGCAGCGCCAGACGGGGGGACGTCAATGAGCAGTTCTTC
few | . | TRBJ2-7 | TRBV7-2 | CASSQTGTQIYEQYF | TGTGCCAGCAGCCAGACGGGGACACAGATCTACGAGCAGTACTTC
few | . | TRBJ2-7 | TRBV5-1 | CASRYHRDPYEQYF | TGCGCCAGCAGATACCACAGGGACCCCTACGAGCAGTACTTC
. | . | TRBJ2-1 | TRBV7-2 | CASSFGRDFYNEQFF | TGTGCCAGCAGCTTCGGACGGGATTTCTACAATGAGCAGTTCTTC
few | . | TRBJ2-1 | TRBV19 | CASSIDLYRLQFF | TGTGCCAGTAGTATAGATCTTTACAGGCTGCAGTTCTTC
once | . | TRBJ1-1 | TRBV7-9 | CASSIREVTEAFF | TGTGCCAGCAGCATCAGGGAGGTCACTGAAGCTTTCTTT
. | . | TRBJ1-4 | TRBV30 | CAWSVRAPWKKLFF | TGTGCCTGGAGTGTACGGGCCCCATGGAAAAAACTGTTTTTT
. | . | TRBJ1-1 | TRBV5-1 | CASSSGPTLGMNTEAFF | TGCGCCAGCAGCTCAGGACCGACACTCGGGATGAACACTGAAGCTTTCTTT
. | TRBD1 | TRBJ2-7 | TRBV29-1 | CSVEAWTGRNEQYF | TGCAGCGTTGAAGCCTGGACAGGTCGAAACGAGCAGTACTTC
. | . | TRBJ2-1 | TRBV19 | CASSIMAGTYNEQFF | TGTGCCAGTAGTATAATGGCGGGAACCTACAATGAGCAGTTCTTC
few | . | TRBJ2-7 | TRBV29-1 | CSVAGQGWYEQYF | TGCAGCGTAGCGGGTCAGGGTTGGTACGAGCAGTACTTC
. | TRBD1 | TRBJ1-5 | TRBV20-1 | CSASDPGQGPNQPQHF | TGCAGTGCTAGCGATCCGGGACAGGGGCCAAACCAGCCCCAGCATTTT
few | . | TRBJ2-5 | TRBV4-3 | CASSQEELGETQYF | TGCGCCAGCAGCCAAGAGGAGCTAGGGGAGACCCAGTACTTC
once | TRBD1 | TRBJ1-1 | TRBV10-3 | CATGQGSNTEAFF | TGTGCCACCGGACAGGGGTCTAACACTGAAGCTTTCTTT
. | TRBD1 | TRBJ1-4 | TRBV6-5 | CASSYSGTGDEKLFF | TGTGCCAGCAGTTACTCGGGGACAGGGGACGAAAAACTGTTTTTT